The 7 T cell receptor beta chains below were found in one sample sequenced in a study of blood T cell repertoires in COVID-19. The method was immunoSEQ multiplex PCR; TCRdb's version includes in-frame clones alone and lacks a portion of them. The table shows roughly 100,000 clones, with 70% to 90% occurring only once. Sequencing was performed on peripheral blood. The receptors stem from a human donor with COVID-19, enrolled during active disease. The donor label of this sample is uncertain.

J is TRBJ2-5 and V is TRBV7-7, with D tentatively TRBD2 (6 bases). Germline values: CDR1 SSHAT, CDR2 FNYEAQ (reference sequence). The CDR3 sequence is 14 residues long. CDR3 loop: CASRPSSGEETQYF. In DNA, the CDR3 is TGTGCTAGCCGCCCTTCCTCGGGAGAAGAGACCCAGTACTTC. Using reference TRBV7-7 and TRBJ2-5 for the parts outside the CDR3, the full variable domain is GAGVSQSPRYKVTKRGQDVTLRCDPISSHATLYWYQQALGQGPEFLTYFNYEAQPDKSGLPSDRFSAERPEGSISTLTIQRTEQRDSAMYRCASRPSSGEETQYFGPGTRLLVL.

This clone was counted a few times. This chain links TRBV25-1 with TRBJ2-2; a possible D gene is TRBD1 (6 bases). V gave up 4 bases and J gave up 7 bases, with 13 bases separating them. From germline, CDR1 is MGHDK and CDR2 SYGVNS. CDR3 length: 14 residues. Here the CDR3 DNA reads TGTGCCAGCAGTGCGGACAGTTCCGTCGGGGAGCTGTTTTTT. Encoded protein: CASSADSSVGELFF.

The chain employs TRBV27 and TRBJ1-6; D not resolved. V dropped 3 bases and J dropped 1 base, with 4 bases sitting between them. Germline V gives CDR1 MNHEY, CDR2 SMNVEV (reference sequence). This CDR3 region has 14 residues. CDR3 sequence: CASSFESYNSPLHF. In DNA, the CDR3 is TGTGCCAGCAGTTTCGAGTCCTATAATTCACCCCTCCACTTT.

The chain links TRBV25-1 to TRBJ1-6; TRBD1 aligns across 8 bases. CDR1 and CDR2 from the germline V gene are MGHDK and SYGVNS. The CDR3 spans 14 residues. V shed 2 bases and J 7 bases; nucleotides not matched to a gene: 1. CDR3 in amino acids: CASSEGTGNSPLHF. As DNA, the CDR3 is TGTGCCAGCAGTGAAGGGACAGGAAATTCACCCCTCCACTTT.

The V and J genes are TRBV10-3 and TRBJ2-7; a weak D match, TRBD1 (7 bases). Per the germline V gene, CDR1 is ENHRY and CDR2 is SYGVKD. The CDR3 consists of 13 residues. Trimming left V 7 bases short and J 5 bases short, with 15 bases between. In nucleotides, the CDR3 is TGTGCCATCAAGGAGGGGGCACGTGACGAGCAGTACTTC. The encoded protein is CAIKEGARDEQYF.

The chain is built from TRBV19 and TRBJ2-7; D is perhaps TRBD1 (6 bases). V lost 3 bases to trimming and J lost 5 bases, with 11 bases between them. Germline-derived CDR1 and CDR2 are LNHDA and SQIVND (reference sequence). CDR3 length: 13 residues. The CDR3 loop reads CASSMKQGNEQYF. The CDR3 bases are TGTGCCAGTAGTATGAAACAGGGCAACGAGCAGTACTTC.

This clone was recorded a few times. This CDR3 is CSVEVEGGETQYF. The CDR3, as DNA: TGCAGCGTTGAAGTGGAGGGTGGGGAGACCCAGTACTTC. The chain is built from TRBV29-1 and TRBJ2-5; perhaps TRBD2 as D (6 bases). CDR3 length: 13 residues. V dropped 1 base and J dropped 5 bases, with 11 bases sitting between them. Germline values: CDR1 SQVTM, CDR2 ANQGSEA. The whole variable domain, filled in from reference TRBV29-1 and TRBJ2-5, reads SAVISQKPSRDICQRGTSLTIQCQVDSQVTMMFWYRQQPGQSLTLIATANQGSEATYESGFVIDKFPISRPNLTFSTLTVSNMSPEDSSIYLCSVEVEGGETQYFGPGTRLLVL.